A single sample is the source of the 17 T cell receptor beta chains below, sequenced in a study of T-cell memory formation after mild COVID-19. TCRdb redid the calling of the 5' RACE reads with MiXCR, one entry per CDR3 protein. The sample shows under 600,000 distinct CDR3 sequences, about a fifth of them seen only once. Source material: PBMCs or a T cell subset sorted from them (not recorded which). The receptors were sampled from an adult woman who had mild COVID-19 (a few samples of this study predate the infection). Cell type and time point are not known.

The rearrangement links TRBV2 to TRBJ1-1; D is unresolved. CDR1 and CDR2 from the germline V gene are SNHLY and FYNNEI. CDR3 length equals 14 residues. V lost 3 bases to trimming and J lost 4 bases, with 12 bases between them. CDR3 bases: TGTGCCAGCAGTGACCTTTCGGTATCCACTGAAGCTTTCTTT. Its translation is CASSDLSVSTEAFF. Complete variable domain (other parts from reference TRBV2 and TRBJ1-1): EPEVTQTPSHQVTQMGQEVILRCVPISNHLYFYWYRQILGQKVEFLVSFYNNEISEKSEIFDDQFSVERPDGSNFTLKIRSTKLEDSAMYFCASSDLSVSTEAFFGQGTRLTVV.

This clonotype has just a few counts. The V gene is TRBV7-9, the J gene TRBJ1-2, with D tentatively TRBD1 (5 bases). The germline V gene has CDR1 SEHNR and CDR2 FQNEAQ (reference sequence). V was cut by 5 bases and J by 2 bases, with 15 bases left in between. The CDR3 sequence is 15 residues long. The CDR3 region has the DNA TGTGCCAGCAGCAATGATCTGGGGGGAAACTATGGCTACACCTTC. It specifies CASSNDLGGNYGYTF. Variable domain in full (rest from reference TRBV7-9 and TRBJ1-2): DTGVSQNPRHKITKRGQNVTFRCDPISEHNRLYWYRQTLGQGPEFLTYFQNEAQLEKSRLLSDRFSAERPKGSFSTLEIQRTEQGDSAMYLCASSNDLGGNYGYTFGSGTRLTVV.

This clonotype was counted at least ten times. V usage is TRBV12-3 or TRBV12-4 and J usage is TRBJ2-5; 9 positions agree with TRBD2. The V gene end was trimmed by 7 bases and the J gene end by 2 bases; junction bases not matched to a gene: 8. The CDR3 is made up of 15 amino acids. CDR3 in amino acids: CASKTGTSNQETQYF. The CDR3 nucleotides read TGTGCCAGCAAAACCGGGACTAGCAATCAAGAGACCCAGTACTTC.

The chain joins TRBV5-1 to TRBJ2-1; D remains unclear. Deletions cut 4 bases from V and 6 bases from J, with 8 bases between. From germline, CDR1 is SGHRS and CDR2 YFSETQ. This CDR3 is built from 12 residues. In DNA, the CDR3 is TGCGCCAGCAGCATGACGGGCAATGAGCAGTTCTTC. Amino acids: CASSMTGNEQFF.

This chain links TRBV4-1 with TRBJ1-1; maybe TRBD1 (5 bases). Looked up from germline, CDR1 is MGHRA and CDR2 is YSYEKL. V dropped 6 bases and J dropped 6 bases, with 20 bases sitting between them. The length of the CDR3 is 15 residues. CDR3 residues: CASSQGPGLGAEAFF. The DNA for the CDR3 is TGCGCCAGCAGTCAGGGTCCGGGCTTGGGGGCTGAAGCTTTCTTT.

This chain connects TRBV30 to TRBJ2-1; TRBD2 agrees at 7 bases. V shed 4 bases and J 15 bases; nucleotides not matched to a gene: 9. The CDR3 has 11 amino acids. Looked up from germline, CDR1 is GTSNPN and CDR2 is SVGIG (reference sequence). CDR3 bases: TGTGCCTGGACTTGGGGGACTACTCCGTTCTTC. It is translated as CAWTWGTTPFF.

The rearrangement links TRBV7-7 to TRBJ2-5; D might be TRBD1 (6 bases). The V gene lost 4 bases and the J gene lost 4 bases, with 10 bases spanning the gap. This CDR3 is built from 13 residues. CDR1 is SSHAT, CDR2 FNYEAQ, per germline (reference sequence). The CDR3 DNA follows: TGTGCCAGCAGCTCATTCAGGGGAGAGACCCAGTACTTC. It specifies CASSSFRGETQYF. Full variable domain (outside the CDR3, taken from reference TRBV7-7 and TRBJ2-5): GAGVSQSPRYKVTKRGQDVTLRCDPISSHATLYWYQQALGQGPEFLTYFNYEAQPDKSGLPSDRFSAERPEGSISTLTIQRTEQRDSAMYRCASSSFRGETQYFGPGTRLLVL.

This clonotype was seen many times. This chain uses TRBV9 with TRBJ1-1; possibly TRBD1 for D (6 bases). Trimming took off 3 bases at V and 5 bases at J, with 17 bases between the two ends. The CDR3 extends over 15 amino acids. Germline loops: CDR1 SGDLS, CDR2 YYNGEE. As DNA, the CDR3 is TGTGCCAGCAGCGGTCCCAGGGGAGCAGGTACTGAAGCTTTCTTT. It encodes CASSGPRGAGTEAFF.

V and J are TRBV12-3 or TRBV12-4 and TRBJ1-5; the D is unclear. Trimming pared 1 base from V and 5 bases from J, leaving 12 bases between. The CDR3 contains 15 residues. The chain's CDR3 is CASSLGQSPDQPQHF. The CDR3 DNA sequence: TGTGCCAGCAGTTTAGGGCAGTCCCCCGATCAGCCCCAGCATTTT.

This clonotype has just a few counts. This chain joins TRBV15 and TRBJ2-5; 9 nucleotides align to TRBD1. This CDR3 has 16 residues. The V and J ends lost 4 bases and 5 bases, in that order; junction bases with no gene match: 11. Germline loops: CDR1 LNHNV, CDR2 YYDKDF (reference sequence). CDR3 sequence: CATSNRDRDVWETQYF. The CDR3 region has the DNA TGTGCCACCAGCAACCGGGACAGGGATGTTTGGGAGACCCAGTACTTC.

This clonotype has more than one count but fewer than ten. V and J are TRBV3-1 and TRBJ2-1, with D unresolved. Trimming took off 1 base at V and 8 bases at J, with 12 bases between the two ends. The CDR3 has 14 residues. Germline V gene sequence: CDR1 LGHDT, CDR2 YNNKEL (reference sequence). CDR3 DNA sequence: TGTGCCAGCAGCCAAGGGGGAAAGGGTCATGAGCAGTTCTTC. Translating it yields CASSQGGKGHEQFF.

The J gene is TRBJ1-2, the V gene TRBV7-6, with D possibly TRBD1 on 5 matching bases. The germline gives CDR1 SGHVS, CDR2 FNYEAQ. The V end was cut by 6 bases, the J end by 5 bases, with 16 bases between. This CDR3 region has 14 residues. CDR3 amino acids: CASRQGLRGYGYTF. CDR3 in DNA: TGTGCCAGCAGGCAGGGACTGCGGGGGTATGGCTACACCTTC.

The chain links TRBV24-1 to TRBJ2-5; D not resolved. The V and J ends lost 2 bases and 0 bases respectively, with 9 bases between them. The CDR3 consists of 15 residues. The V gene's germline CDR1 is KGHDR and CDR2 SFDVKD. The CDR3 DNA is TGTGCCACCAGTGATTCCGACTCGTACCAAGAGACCCAGTACTTC. It yields the protein CATSDSDSYQETQYF.

In its sample, this clonotype was seen a few times. This chain uses TRBV29-1 with TRBJ1-1; no clear D. The ends were cut back, 3 bases at V and 1 base at J, with 15 bases in the middle. Germline V lookup: CDR1 SQVTM, CDR2 ANQGSEA. The CDR3 is 15 amino acids. In nucleotides, the CDR3 is TGCAGCGTTGAGTATTCGGCCTACCGGAACACTGAAGCTTTCTTT. This gives the protein CSVEYSAYRNTEAFF.

The V and J genes are TRBV20-1 and TRBJ2-2; D unresolved. Per the germline V gene, CDR1 is DFQATT and CDR2 is SNEGSKA (reference sequence). Trimming removed 2 bases from V and 5 bases from J, with 15 bases in between. This CDR3 is 15 amino acids long. CDR3 DNA: TGCAGTGCTAGACAGGACCCCCCAAAAACCGGGGAGCTGTTTTTT. Its protein is CSARQDPPKTGELFF.

The chain employs TRBV18 and TRBJ2-7; 7 bases are shared with TRBD1. V lost 2 bases to trimming and J lost 2 bases; unmatched junction nucleotides: 3. The CDR3 is 14 residues long. Germline CDR1 and CDR2: KGHSH and LQKENI. CDR3 sequence reads: CASSPGQATYEQYF. In DNA, the CDR3 is TGTGCCAGCTCACCAGGACAGGCGACCTACGAGCAGTACTTC.

The chain joins TRBV4-1 to TRBJ2-4; tentative D call: TRBD2 (5 bases). V lost 1 base and J lost 2, with 15 bases in between. CDR1 and CDR2 from the germline V gene are MGHRA and YSYEKL. The CDR3 length is 17 residues. CDR3 residues: CASSQVLASSSKNIQYF. Here the CDR3 DNA reads TGCGCCAGCAGCCAAGTCCTGGCTAGCTCCTCCAAAAACATTCAGTACTTC.